These 23 T cell receptor beta chains came from one sample sequenced in a study of T cells in tumors after PD-1 blockade. Sequencing was performed with immunoSEQ multiplex PCR; in TCRdb, only in-frame clones are kept and a portion is missing. Counted here are fewer than 55,000 clones, roughly 80% occurring once; the ten biggest clones make up 4% to 4.5%. Sequences were derived from PBMCs, sampled before anti-PD-1 treatment. The source is a human donor with basal cell carcinoma.

The chain has TRBV5-1 and TRBJ1-3; D is unresolved. The CDR3 covers 13 residues. Germline V CDR1 and CDR2: SGHRS, YFSETQ. With 0 bases removed from V and 3 bases from J, the gap between germline ends came to 4 bases. CDR3 amino acids: CASSLGDGNTIYF. In DNA form, the CDR3 reads TGCGCCAGCAGCTTGGGGGATGGAAACACCATATATTTT.

The chain couples TRBV10-3 to TRBJ2-7; 9 bases align to TRBD1. CDR3 size: 13 residues. Germline CDR1 ENHRY, CDR2 SYGVKD. Trimming took 6 bases from V and 5 from J; bases not matched to a gene: 5. In DNA, the CDR3 is TGTGCCATCAGGGGACAGGGAGGCGACGAGCAGTACTTC. Residues: CAIRGQGGDEQYF.

CDR3 DNA sequence: TGTGCCAGCAGCCTCGGGGGGGCGGGGGCGAGTCAGCCCCAGCATTTT. The encoded protein is CASSLGGAGASQPQHF. The rearrangement joins TRBV5-4 to TRBJ1-5; tentatively, D is TRBD1 (6 bases). Per the germline V gene, CDR1 is SGHNT and CDR2 is YYREEE (reference sequence). V shed 4 bases and J shed 6 bases, with 20 bases lying between them. CDR3 length: 16 residues.

This clone was counted a single time. The chain is built from TRBV29-1 and TRBJ1-4; perhaps TRBD1 as D (6 bases). V dropped 2 bases and J dropped 8 bases, with 18 bases sitting between them. This CDR3 comprises 15 residues. Germline CDR1 SQVTM, CDR2 ANQGSEA. For the CDR3, the DNA is TGCAGCGTTGAATCAGGGGCAGGGGTTGGCGAAAAACTGTTTTTT. It translates to CSVESGAGVGEKLFF.

This clone was counted a single time. The J gene is TRBJ2-3, the V gene TRBV3-1 (or the pseudogene TRBV3-2); 7 bases align to TRBD2. There are 13 residues in the CDR3. The germline V gene encodes CDR1 LGHDT and CDR2 YNNKEL (reference sequence). After removal of 3 bases from V and 6 bases from J, the junction contained 3 bases not matched to a gene. The CDR3 protein is CASSHLGGDTQYF. The DNA of the CDR3 is TGTGCCAGCAGCCATCTCGGGGGGGATACGCAGTATTTT.

J is TRBJ2-2 and V is TRBV10-3; 8 positions agree with TRBD1. The J segment lost 6 bases and the V segment lost 0 bases, leaving 9 bases of the junction unmatched. The V gene's germline CDR1 is ENHRY and CDR2 SYGVKD. The CDR3 spans 17 residues. CDR3 DNA sequence: TGTGCCATCAGTGAGTCTGGAGTAAGACAGGGGTCCGGGGAGCTGTTTTTT. This codes for CAISESGVRQGSGELFF.

This chain connects TRBV6-5 to TRBJ1-6; no clear D gene. CDR3 size: 13 residues. The V end lost 1 base, the J end lost 10 bases, and 8 bases lay between the germline ends. Per germline, CDR1 MNHEY and CDR2 SVGAGI. The DNA of the CDR3 is TGTGCCAGCAGTTACTTTGTGGACTCACCCCTCCACTTT. Protein product: CASSYFVDSPLHF.

The sample holds a few counts of this clone. CDR3 protein: CASSLPDGSLTDEQYF. DNA of the CDR3: TGTGCCAGCAGCTTACCCGACGGAAGCCTAACCGACGAGCAGTACTTC. This chain links TRBV7-9 with TRBJ2-7; D gene uncertain. Germline loops: CDR1 SEHNR, CDR2 FQNEAQ (reference sequence). The CDR3 spans 16 residues. Trimming pared 2 bases from V and 5 bases from J, leaving 19 bases between.

The V and J genes are TRBV19 and TRBJ1-1; D is unresolved. Trimming stripped 4 bases from V and 8 bases from J, with 17 bases between. This CDR3 region has 14 residues. Looked up from germline, CDR1 is LNHDA and CDR2 is SQIVND (reference sequence). CDR3 amino acids: CASSTPSRSLEAFF. Written as DNA, the CDR3 is TGTGCCAGTAGTACCCCCTCGAGGAGTCTCGAAGCTTTCTTT.

This chain uses TRBV13 with TRBJ2-3, with 9 bases lining up with TRBD1. Per the germline V gene, CDR1 is PRHDT and CDR2 is FYEKMQ (reference sequence). Germline trimming cut 5 bases from V and 5 bases from J; bases unmatched to any gene: 5. The CDR3 has 14 residues. The CDR3 bases are TGTGCCAGCAGCCTGGGACAGGGTATAGATACGCAGTATTTT. Protein sequence: CASSLGQGIDTQYF.

V and J are TRBV13 and TRBJ2-7, with D tentatively TRBD1 (5 bases). V lost 2 bases and J 0 bases, leaving 8 bases between the germline ends. The CDR3 is made up of 14 amino acids. Germline CDR1 PRHDT, CDR2 FYEKMQ (reference sequence). CDR3: CASSLQGSSYEQYF. CDR3 nucleotides: TGTGCCAGCAGCTTACAGGGATCCTCCTACGAGCAGTACTTC.

The V gene is TRBV19, the J gene TRBJ2-5; no definite D call. With 5 bases removed from V and 4 bases from J, the gap between germline ends came to 14 bases. The CDR3 is made up of 14 amino acids. Germline-derived CDR1 and CDR2 are LNHDA and SQIVND (reference sequence). The CDR3: CASSSSTGPETQYF. CDR3 coding DNA: TGTGCCAGTAGTTCCTCGACCGGCCCAGAGACCCAGTACTTC.

The gene calls are TRBV3-1 (or the pseudogene TRBV3-2) and TRBJ2-5, with 11 positions matching TRBD2. The CDR3 is 16 amino acids. J was trimmed by 9 bases and V by 3 bases; bases with no gene match: 12. Germline CDR1 and CDR2: LGHDT and YNNKEL (reference sequence). CDR3: CASSHGIGLAGGAQYF. The CDR3 coding sequence is TGTGCCAGCAGCCATGGGATAGGGCTAGCGGGGGGTGCCCAGTACTTC.

The chain employs TRBV6-4 and TRBJ2-1, with 13 bases lining up with TRBD2. The CDR3 runs to 16 residues. Unmatched junction bases numbered 4, after V lost 2 bases and J lost 6 bases. In germline, CDR1 is MRHNA, CDR2 SNTAGT. CDR3 region: CASSDKGLAGSNEQFF. CDR3 DNA: TGTGCCAGCAGTGACAAGGGACTAGCGGGAAGCAATGAGCAGTTCTTC.

The rearrangement joins TRBV29-1 to TRBJ2-5; D ambiguous. This CDR3 is 13 amino acids long. The germline gives CDR1 SQVTM, CDR2 ANQGSEA. Trimming stripped 0 bases from V and 0 bases from J, with 5 bases between. As DNA, the CDR3 is TGCAGCGTTGAAGACCAGTACCAAGAGACCCAGTACTTC. It translates to CSVEDQYQETQYF.

The chain joins TRBV18 to TRBJ1-5; 8 positions agree with TRBD1. V dropped 9 bases and J dropped 6; count of bases not matched to a gene: 7. The CDR3 covers 13 residues. CDR1 KGHSH and CDR2 LQKENI come from the germline V gene. The CDR3 loop reads CASSTGGGQPQHF. The CDR3 coding sequence is TGTGCCAGTTCCACAGGGGGTGGTCAGCCCCAGCATTTT.

This clone has just a few counts. The genes are TRBV9 and TRBJ1-2; D is unresolved. The CDR3 covers 14 residues. V was clipped by 0 bases and J by 7 bases, with 13 bases between them. Germline CDR1 SGDLS, CDR2 YYNGEE. The CDR3 here is CASSVAREAFGYTF. The CDR3, as DNA: TGTGCCAGCAGCGTAGCAAGGGAGGCTTTTGGCTACACCTTC.

The chain carries TRBV5-1 and TRBJ2-3, with 9 bases matching TRBD1. The CDR3 is made up of 15 amino acids. Germline loops: CDR1 SGHRS, CDR2 YFSETQ. V shed 3 bases, J shed 4 bases, and the junction held 6 bases outside the gene matches. As DNA, the CDR3 is TGCGCCAGCAGCTGGAGGGGACAGGGATCAGATACGCAGTATTTT. Translation gives CASSWRGQGSDTQYF.

The rearrangement joins TRBV11-3 to TRBJ2-1, with 8 positions matching TRBD1. Germline V gives CDR1 SGHNT, CDR2 YENEEA. The length of the CDR3 is 15 residues. J gave up 2 bases and V 0 bases, and 0 bases lay outside the gene matches. The CDR3 loop is CASSLDRGPYNEQFF. The CDR3 nucleotides are TGTGCCAGCAGCTTAGACAGGGGGCCCTACAATGAGCAGTTCTTC.

V gene TRBV20-1 combines with J gene TRBJ2-7; maybe TRBD2 (5 bases). Trimming left V 6 bases short and J 1 base short, with 7 bases between. The germline CDR1 and CDR2 sequences are DFQATT and SNEGSKA (reference sequence). The CDR3 runs 11 residues. CDR3 bases: TGCAGTGCCGGGGATTCCTACGAGCAGTACTTC. This gives the protein CSAGDSYEQYF.

The genes are TRBV7-2 and TRBJ1-2; D is perhaps TRBD1 (5 bases). V dropped 1 base and J dropped 4 bases, with 7 bases sitting between them. The CDR3 has 13 amino acids. Germline CDR1 SGHTA, CDR2 FQGNSA. CDR3 protein: CASSLGQLYGYTF. CDR3 nucleotide sequence: TGTGCCAGCAGCTTAGGACAGCTCTATGGCTACACCTTC.

The chain carries TRBV3-1 (or the pseudogene TRBV3-2) and TRBJ1-1; 10 positions match TRBD1. CDR3 length: 15 residues. V was clipped by 3 bases and J by 4 bases; unmatched bases: 5. Germline CDR1 reads LGHDT; CDR2 reads YNNKEL (reference sequence). CDR3 DNA sequence: TGTGCCAGCAGCCAGCAGACAGGGGGCGGCACTGAAGCTTTCTTT. It translates to CASSQQTGGGTEAFF.

This clone was seen a handful of times. The rearrangement links TRBV7-8 to TRBJ2-7, with a tentative D call TRBD1 (6 bases). The CDR3 consists of 13 residues. Germline V gene sequence: CDR1 SGHVS, CDR2 FQNEAQ. V lost 7 bases to trimming and J lost 3 bases, with 13 bases between them. This CDR3 is CASTVRGYYEQYF. The CDR3 nucleotides read TGTGCCAGCACCGTCAGGGGCTACTACGAGCAGTACTTC.